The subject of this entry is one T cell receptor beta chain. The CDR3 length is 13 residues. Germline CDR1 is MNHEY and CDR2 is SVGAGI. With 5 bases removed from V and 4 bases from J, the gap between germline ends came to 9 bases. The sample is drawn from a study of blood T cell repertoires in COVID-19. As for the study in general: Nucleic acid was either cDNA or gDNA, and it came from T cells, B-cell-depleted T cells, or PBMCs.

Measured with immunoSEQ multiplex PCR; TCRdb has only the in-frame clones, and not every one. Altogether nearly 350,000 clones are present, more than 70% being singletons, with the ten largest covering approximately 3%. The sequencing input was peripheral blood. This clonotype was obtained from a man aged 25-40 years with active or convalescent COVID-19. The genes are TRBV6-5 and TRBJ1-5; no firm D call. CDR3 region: CASSLHANQPQHF. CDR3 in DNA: TGTGCCAGCAGTCTCCACGCGAATCAGCCCCAGCATTTT.